The present entry profiles one T cell receptor (beta chain) with its context. Authors' data handling: Reference gene primer amplification gave estimated nucleated cell counts. Only in-frame clones appear in the TCRdb table, and some are missing; sequencing was by immunoSEQ multiplex PCR. V and J calls and clone size are as listed in that table; D and trimming were resolved from the DNA. The data show over 130,000 clones, with around 82% seen just once and around 8% held by the top ten. The record originates from a study of blood T cell repertoires in COVID-19. The CDR3 extends over 11 amino acids. CDR1 and CDR2 (germline): SQVTM, ANQGSEA. The ends lost 8 bases at V and 8 bases at J; junction bases unmatched: 6.

Sequenced material: peripheral blood. This clonotype was sampled from a human donor in a cohort sampled during active COVID-19. The chain recombines TRBV29-1 with TRBJ1-1, with 9 positions matching TRBD1. CDR3 in DNA: TGCAGCACTCGGACAGGGGAAGAAGCTTTCTTT. It translates to CSTRTGEEAFF.